This TCR beta chain was documented in a study of PD-L1 blockade in urothelial cancer. Study background: It was at 3 weeks (second dose) and 6 weeks after treatment start that blood was analyzed. The study, taken as a whole, reports: Survival was better when pretreatment blood TCR clonality fell below the median.

With respect to this clone: What it binds is not known.

The assay was immunoSEQ multiplex PCR, and TCRdb's table has in-frame clones only and misses some. The sample records around 100,000 clones, about 85% being singletons. Trimming left V 4 bases short and J 8 bases short, with 15 bases between. This CDR3 comprises 14 residues. Germline-derived CDR1 and CDR2 are SGDLS and YYNGEE. The sample here was PBMCs, taken around atezolizumab (anti-PD-L1) treatment. This TCR derives from a man aged 50-60 years with urothelial cancer. The V and J genes are TRBV9 and TRBJ1-4; no clear D gene. The CDR3 nucleotides are TGTGCCAGCAGCCCCCAGTTGGAGGGCGAAAAACTGTTTTTT. Translation gives CASSPQLEGEKLFF. The whole variable domain, remainder taken from reference TRBV9 and TRBJ1-4, is DSGVTQTPKHLITATGQRVTLRCSPRSGDLSVYWYQQSLDQGLQFLIQYYNGEERAKGNILERFSAQQFPDLHSELNLSSLELGDSALYFCASSPQLEGEKLFFGSGTQLSVL.